Listed below are T cell receptor beta chains from one sample, sequenced in a study of blood T cells in healthy people across ages. TCRdb itself ran the 5' RACE reads through MiXCR, one entry per CDR3 protein. Of 890,000 or so distinct CDR3 sequences in the sample, 55% to 65% were seen once. The sequenced material came from blood. The receptor set was obtained from a man aged 25-45 years in good health. Both conserved end residues are part of each CDR3. A D gene is named only where the DNA matches it firmly. Clone size is given for some rows only: seen once, a few or many times, or a class if the clone is expanded.

>-|TRBJ2-7|TRBV21-1|-
CASRPRGTSEQYF
TGTGCCAGCCGACCCAGGGGAACGAGCGAGCAGTACTTC
>TRBD2|TRBJ2-1|TRBV20-1|-
CSAPDPSSGGASEQFF
TGCAGTGCTCCCGACCCGTCCAGCGGGGGGGCCAGTGAGCAGTTCTTC
>-|TRBJ2-7|TRBV7-3|-
CANSSGWGVDEQYF
TGTGCCAACAGCTCCGGTTGGGGCGTAGACGAGCAGTACTTC
>-|TRBJ2-6|TRBV7-2|few
CASSLVPGANVLTF
TGTGCCAGCAGCTTAGTGCCTGGGGCCAACGTCCTGACTTTC
>TRBD2|TRBJ2-3|TRBV20-1|few
CSARWWSSGGLSTDTQYF
TGCAGTGCTAGGTGGTGGTCCAGCGGGGGGCTTAGCACAGATACGCAGTATTTT
>-|TRBJ2-7|TRBV11-1|-
CASSLEVRASYNEQYF
TGTGCCAGCAGCTTGGAGGTCAGGGCCTCCTACAATGAGCAGTACTTC
>TRBD1|TRBJ2-4|TRBV4-2|-
CASSRAGTENIQYF
TGTGCCAGCAGCCGAGCAGGGACAGAAAACATTCAGTACTTC
>-|TRBJ1-6|TRBV7-2|once
CASSIARGGGNSPLHF
TGTGCCAGCAGCATAGCTCGGGGCGGAGGGAATTCACCCCTCCACTTT
>-|TRBJ2-5|TRBV20-1|-
CSAPRTEETQYF
TGCAGTGCTCCAAGGACAGAAGAGACCCAGTACTTC
>TRBD1|TRBJ1-2|TRBV20-1|-
CSAHKDRTYGHTF
TGCAGTGCTCATAAGGACAGGACCTATGGCCACACCTTC
>-|TRBJ2-1|TRBV15|-
CATSREGWGGGYNEQFF
TGTGCCACCAGCAGAGAAGGTTGGGGAGGGGGGTACAATGAGCAGTTCTTC
>-|TRBJ2-3|TRBV6-6|-
CASTSPPDTQYF
TGTGCCAGCACCTCCCCCCCAGATACGCAGTATTTT
>-|TRBJ2-5|TRBV12-3/TRBV12-4|-
CASSWVWWETQYF
TGTGCCAGCAGTTGGGTATGGTGGGAGACCCAGTACTTC
>TRBD2|TRBJ2-3|TRBV29-1|-
CSVEPASGGADTQYF
TGCAGCGTTGAACCAGCTAGCGGGGGGGCAGATACGCAGTATTTT
>TRBD1|TRBJ2-1|TRBV2|once
CASSDPGQAHNEQFF
TGTGCCAGCAGTGACCCGGGACAGGCACACAATGAGCAGTTCTTC
>TRBD1|TRBJ1-5|TRBV12-3/TRBV12-4|-
CASSRAGQGFHQPQHF
TGTGCCAGCAGCCGGGCGGGACAGGGTTTCCATCAGCCCCAGCATTTT
>TRBD1|TRBJ1-1|TRBV20-1|-
CSAVGTGVTEAFF
TGCAGTGCTGTAGGGACAGGGGTGACTGAAGCTTTCTTT
>-|TRBJ1-4|TRBV27|few
CASSLGTRGKLFF
TGTGCCAGCAGTTTAGGGACTCGGGGAAAACTGTTTTTT
>-|TRBJ1-4|TRBV7-6|-
CASSQWGPGQTSPGEKLFF
TGTGCCAGCAGCCAGTGGGGCCCCGGACAGACAAGCCCCGGTGAAAAACTGTTTTTT
>-|TRBJ1-5|TRBV7-9|-
CASSAWGGVNQPQHF
TGTGCCAGCAGCGCCTGGGGAGGGGTCAATCAGCCCCAGCATTTT
>-|TRBJ2-1|TRBV5-6|once
CASSLTQGIGNEQFF
TGTGCCAGCAGCTTGACCCAGGGGATTGGGAATGAGCAGTTCTTT
>TRBD1|TRBJ1-4|TRBV13|-
CASSLAILRGDYANEKLFF
TGTGCCAGCAGCTTAGCCATTCTCAGGGGGGACTATGCTAATGAAAAACTGTTTTTT
>-|TRBJ2-1|TRBV15|-
CATSRALEFGEQFF
TGTGCCACCAGCAGAGCTCTAGAATTTGGTGAGCAGTTCTTC
>-|TRBJ2-1|TRBV9|-
CASSVLVSSYNEQFF
TGTGCCAGCAGCGTACTAGTCAGCTCCTACAATGAGCAGTTCTTC
>TRBD2|TRBJ2-3|TRBV9|-
CASSATSGVITDTQYF
TGTGCCAGCAGCGCGACTAGCGGGGTAATCACAGATACGCAGTATTTT
>-|TRBJ2-7|TRBV6-1|-
CASSPGPPEQYF
TGTGCCAGCAGCCCGGGACCTCCCGAGCAGTACTTC
>-|TRBJ2-3|TRBV12-3/TRBV12-4|once
CASSCSLGSDTQYF
TGTGCCAGCAGTTGCAGTTTGGGAAGTGATACGCAGTATTTT
>-|TRBJ2-5|TRBV7-2|-
CASTSAAQETQYF
TGTGCCAGCACCTCGGCAGCTCAAGAGACCCAGTACTTC
>-|TRBJ1-2|TRBV7-2|-
CASSLNDPQGYTF
TGTGCCAGCAGCTTAAACGATCCGCAGGGCTACACCTTC
>-|TRBJ2-7|TRBV29-1|-
CSVLQGSYEQYF
TGCAGCGTCCTACAGGGCTCCTACGAGCAGTACTTC
>TRBD1|TRBJ2-3|TRBV29-1|-
CSVSTGGTDMQYF
TGCAGCGTTTCGACAGGGGGGACAGATATGCAGTATTTT
>-|TRBJ2-1|TRBV6-5|few
CASSYGSSYNEQFF
TGTGCCAGCAGTTACGGGAGCTCCTACAATGAGCAGTTCTTC
>-|TRBJ1-2|TRBV7-2|-
CASSWRTGGDYGYTF
TGTGCCAGCAGCTGGCGGACCGGGGGGGACTATGGCTACACCTTC
>-|TRBJ2-5|TRBV12-3/TRBV12-4|-
CASSFLDGAQETQYF
TGTGCCAGCAGTTTTTTGGACGGCGCCCAAGAGACCCAGTACTTC
>TRBD1|TRBJ2-5|TRBV6-1|-
CATTTGQGSKETQYF
TGTGCCACCACCACGGGACAGGGGAGTAAAGAGACCCAGTACTTC
>-|TRBJ2-7|TRBV6-2/TRBV6-3|-
CASRELAYEQYF
TGTGCCAGCAGAGAACTAGCCTACGAGCAGTACTTC
>-|TRBJ2-7|TRBV7-9|few
CASSLGLQSEQYF
TGTGCCAGCAGCTTAGGACTACAGTCCGAGCAGTACTTC
>-|TRBJ2-1|TRBV7-9|-
CASGGHNEQFF
TGTGCCAGCGGTGGCCACAATGAGCAGTTCTTC
>-|TRBJ2-3|TRBV5-1|-
CASSSRGSDTQYF
TGCGCCAGCAGCTCCCGCGGATCGGATACGCAGTATTTT
>-|TRBJ1-2|TRBV25-1|-
CASSRGASNYGYTF
TGTGCCAGCAGTCGGGGGGCGAGTAACTATGGCTACACCTTC
>-|TRBJ2-1|TRBV3-1|-
CAGSQDWKGEQFF
TGTGCCGGCAGCCAAGATTGGAAGGGCGAGCAGTTCTTC
>TRBD1|TRBJ2-7|TRBV5-1|-
CASSTGTGVESSYNEQYF
TGCGCCAGCAGCACCGGGACAGGGGTCGAAAGCTCCTACAATGAGCAGTACTTC
>TRBD1|TRBJ2-1|TRBV3-1|once
CASSQGTGMRNEQFF
TGTGCCAGCAGCCAAGGGACAGGGATGAGGAATGAGCAGTTCTTC
>-|TRBJ2-7|TRBV7-6|-
CASSVGLGPYEQYF
TGTGCCAGCAGCGTAGGCCTTGGCCCCTACGAGCAGTACTTC
>TRBD2|TRBJ2-3|TRBV28|once
CASSPPGLAGGPTDTQYF
TGTGCCAGCAGTCCTCCGGGACTAGCGGGGGGGCCCACAGATACGCAGTATTTT
>TRBD2|TRBJ2-7|TRBV4-3|-
CASSFGLAGTGGDNEQYF
TGCGCCAGCAGCTTCGGACTAGCGGGAACTGGGGGTGACAACGAGCAGTACTTC
>TRBD1|TRBJ2-7|TRBV29-1|-
CSVAGRGQGNHEQYF
TGCAGCGTTGCCGGACGGGGACAGGGGAATCACGAGCAGTACTTC
>-|TRBJ2-3|TRBV5-1|few
CASSEGVDTQYF
TGCGCCAGCAGCGAAGGGGTTGATACGCAGTATTTT
>TRBD2|TRBJ2-6|TRBV7-2|-
CASSLGLAVAGANVLTF
TGTGCCAGCAGCCTAGGACTAGCTGTGGCTGGGGCCAACGTCCTGACTTTC